This TCR beta chain appears in the sequencing data of a study of STAT5B mutations in CD4+ large granular lymphocyte leukemia (dated by TCRdb to 2021 to 2024). Regarding the study in general: Among healthy controls, the CDR3 'QG' motif was associated with a particular HLA allele. TCRbeta repertoires of CD4+ T-cell large granular lymphocyte leukemia patients were compared with those of healthy blood donors. Flow cytometry on FACSCanto II or FACSVerse confirmed that purified fractions exceeded 95% purity among lymphocytes. Overall study results and their limits: Compared with healthy CD4+ repertoires, CD4-sorted patient repertoires appeared more clonal, and this difference remained even after the putative leukemic clones were removed. TRBV06-family usage was enriched among the top patient clones (8/27) compared with healthy controls (2/35). Data were not HLA-matched; higher clonality in CD4+ versus CD8+ T-LGLL could reflect the relatively small sample size. Main leukemic clonotypes were private to each patient, although about a quarter of the main leukemic clonotypes were found at low frequency in the non-leukemic repertoires of other patients.

The healthy controls were around 35 blood donors, and the buffy coats of these donors were supplied by the Finnish Red Cross blood service. All TCR-sequenced material derived from peripheral blood: patient blood samples and healthy donor buffy coats. Ficoll-Hypaque gradient centrifugation was used to isolate peripheral blood mononuclear cells. For the healthy controls, CD4+ cells were obtained from buffy coats by magnetic purification. The Gentra Puregene Cell and Tissue kit was used for genomic DNA extraction, and quantification was performed on a Qubit 2.0 fluorometer. TCRbeta rearrangements were sequenced from genomic DNA using the immunoSEQ assay at survey resolution. The paper's data handling went like this. In the TCR sequencing data, the lowest productive clonotype frequency that could be detected was 2.59 x 10-5. Analyses included only productive TCRbeta rearrangements, meaning complete and in-frame sequences. Clonality for each sample was calculated as Simpson clonality in the immunoSEQ Analyzer version 3.0. Based on frequency, clones were grouped as very rare, small, medium, large (1-20%) or hyperexpanded (>20%). Generation probabilities were estimated with OLGA 1.2.3, V-gene circos plots were generated with VDJtools, specificities were searched for in VDJdb, and CDR3 motifs were identified with GLIPH. Not all clones reach the TCRdb copy of this immuneACCESS table, which keeps in-frame sequences only. Checked studies attribute under half of the gap to unresolved V genes and leave the rest unexplained. The V and J calls and clone size were taken over from that table, and D and trimming were inferred from the DNA. The sample records tens of thousands of clones, 80% to 90% of which are singletons. In total, the top ten clones hold 4.4% of the sample.

This clone was recorded a few times. Its specific antigen is unknown. No base-level quality is on record; no much larger clone is a single base apart. CDR1 and CDR2 are read off the germline V gene (reference sequence) as SEHNR and FQNEAQ. Taken from cysteine to phenylalanine, the CDR3 has 15 residues. Only the CDR3 DNA is retained, 45 bases long and in frame from the first base. Deletion took 6 bases off V and 2 bases off J, with a span of 16 bases between the germline ends. This sequence was found in a human donor in good health. The chain is made from TRBV7-9 and TRBJ2-5; TRBD1 is a possible D gene, resting on 6 matching bases. The sequencing input was CD4+ T cells from blood buffy coats. CDR3 region: CASSPNRVGQETQYF. The sequenced DNA: TGTGCCAGCAGTCCAAACAGGGTAGGGCAAGAGACCCAGTACTTC.